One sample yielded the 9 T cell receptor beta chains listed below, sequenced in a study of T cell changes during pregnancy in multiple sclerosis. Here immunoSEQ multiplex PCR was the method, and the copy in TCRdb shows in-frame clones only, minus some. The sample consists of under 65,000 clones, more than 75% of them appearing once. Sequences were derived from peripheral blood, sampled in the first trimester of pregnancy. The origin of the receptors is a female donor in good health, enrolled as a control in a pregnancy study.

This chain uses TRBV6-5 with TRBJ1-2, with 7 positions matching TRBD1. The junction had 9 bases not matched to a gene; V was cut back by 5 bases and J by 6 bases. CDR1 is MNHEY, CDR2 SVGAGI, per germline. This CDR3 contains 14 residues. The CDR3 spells CASSAIQGIDGYTF. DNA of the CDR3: TGTGCCAGCAGTGCTATACAGGGGATTGATGGCTACACCTTC.

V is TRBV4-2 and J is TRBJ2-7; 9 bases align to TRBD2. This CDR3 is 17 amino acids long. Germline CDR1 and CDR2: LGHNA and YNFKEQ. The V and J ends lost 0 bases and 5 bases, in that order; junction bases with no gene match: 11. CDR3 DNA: TGTGCCAGCAGCCAAGAGGCTAGCGGGACCGCACGGAACGAGCAGTACTTC. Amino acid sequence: CASSQEASGTARNEQYF.

Written as DNA, the CDR3 is TGTGCCAGTAGGATCCTCTGGACAGTGGATAATTCACCCCTCCACTTT. As protein: CASRILWTVDNSPLHF. This sequence joins TRBV19 and TRBJ1-6, with a tentative D call TRBD1 (6 bases). The V and J ends lost 6 bases and 5 bases respectively, with 17 bases between them. This CDR3 spans 16 amino acids. The germline CDR1 and CDR2 sequences are LNHDA and SQIVND (reference sequence). The whole variable domain, filled in from reference TRBV19 and TRBJ1-6, reads DGGITQSPKYLFRKEGQNVTLSCEQNLNHDAMYWYRQDPGQGLRLIYYSQIVNDFQKGDIAEGYSVSREKKESFPLTVTSAQKNPTAFYLCASRILWTVDNSPLHFGNGTRLTVT.

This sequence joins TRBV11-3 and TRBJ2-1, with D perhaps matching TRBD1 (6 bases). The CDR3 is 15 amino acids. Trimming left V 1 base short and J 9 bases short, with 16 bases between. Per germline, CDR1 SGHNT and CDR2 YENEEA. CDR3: CASSLGGGPLGEQFF. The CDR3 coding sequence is TGTGCCAGCAGCTTAGGTGGGGGCCCTTTAGGTGAGCAGTTCTTC.

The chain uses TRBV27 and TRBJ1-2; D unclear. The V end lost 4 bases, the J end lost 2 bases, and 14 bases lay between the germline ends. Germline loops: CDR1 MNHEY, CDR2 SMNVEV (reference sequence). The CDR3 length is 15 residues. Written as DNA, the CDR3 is TGTGCCAGCAGTTCCGGACGGGGAGGGAACTATGGCTACACCTTC. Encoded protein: CASSSGRGGNYGYTF.

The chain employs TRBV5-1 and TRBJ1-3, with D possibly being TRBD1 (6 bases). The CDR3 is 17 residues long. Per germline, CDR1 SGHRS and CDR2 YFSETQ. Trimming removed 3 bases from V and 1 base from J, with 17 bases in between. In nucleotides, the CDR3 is TGCGCCAGCAGCTCTACCCAGGGGACGGCGTCTGGAAACACCATATATTTT. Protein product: CASSSTQGTASGNTIYF. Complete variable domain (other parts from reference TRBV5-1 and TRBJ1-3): KAGVTQTPRYLIKTRGQQVTLSCSPISGHRSVSWYQQTPGQGLQFLFEYFSETQRNKGNFPGRFSGRQFSNSRSEMNVSTLELGDSALYLCASSSTQGTASGNTIYFGEGSWLTVV.

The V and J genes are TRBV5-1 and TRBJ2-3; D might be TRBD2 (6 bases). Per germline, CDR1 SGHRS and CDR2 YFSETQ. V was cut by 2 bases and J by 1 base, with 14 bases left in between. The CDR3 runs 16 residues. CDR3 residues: CASSLGIGGGTDTQYF. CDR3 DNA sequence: TGCGCCAGCAGCTTAGGTATCGGGGGAGGCACAGATACGCAGTATTTT.

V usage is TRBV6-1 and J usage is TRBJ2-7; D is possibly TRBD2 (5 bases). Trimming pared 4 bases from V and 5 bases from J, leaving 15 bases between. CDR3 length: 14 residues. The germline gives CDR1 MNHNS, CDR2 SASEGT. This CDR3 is CASSGVPISDEQYF. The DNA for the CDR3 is TGTGCCAGCAGTGGGGTCCCGATTAGCGACGAGCAGTACTTC.

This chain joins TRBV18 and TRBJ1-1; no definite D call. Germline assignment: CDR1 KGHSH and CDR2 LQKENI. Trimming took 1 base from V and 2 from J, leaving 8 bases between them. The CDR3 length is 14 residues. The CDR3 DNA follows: TGTGCCAGCTCACCACAGCCGACAAACACTGAAGCTTTCTTT. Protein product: CASSPQPTNTEAFF.